This T cell receptor beta chain was recovered during a study of blood T cell repertoires in COVID-19. Overall study context: Spain, Italy and the United States supplied samples that represented acute and convalescent COVID-19.

Here immunoSEQ multiplex PCR was the method, and the copy in TCRdb shows in-frame clones only, minus some. The table records 400,000 to 500,000 clones, roughly 90% of them present only once. In terms of age and location, participants ranged from about 18 to 100 years and lived in roughly 22 US areas. The CDR3 is made up of 11 amino acids. The germline V gene encodes CDR1 SQVTM and CDR2 ANQGSEA. The J segment lost 7 bases and the V segment lost 4 bases, leaving 4 bases of the junction unmatched. The sample taken for sequencing was PBMCs or T cells enriched from blood (not recorded which). The J gene is TRBJ2-7, the V gene TRBV29-1; 7 bases match TRBD2. The sequence came from a woman between 18 and 29 years old who had been exposed to COVID-19. In DNA form, the CDR3 reads TGCAGCGTTGCCTCGGGAGGAGAGCAGTACTTC. Amino acids: CSVASGGEQYF.